This T cell receptor (beta chain) was retrieved from a study of shared clonotypes between healthy human individuals. Study-level information: The composition of the donors was two women and a few men aged 18 to 49.

Using immunoSEQ multiplex PCR, the repertoire was profiled, and TCRdb retains in-frame clones only, with some absent. The sample has about 2.1 million clones, just over 90% seen once. Study-level findings and limits: Even with large depth, rarefaction showed that sorted-subset sequencing was incomplete.

CD45RO negativity and positive selection for CCR7 defined naive CD8 cells, a population that excluded terminally differentiated effector memory CD45RA+ cells. Comments on this clone: What it binds is unknown.

V was clipped by 5 bases and J by 4 bases, with 14 bases between them. Looked up from germline, CDR1 is SGHTA and CDR2 is FQGNSA. This CDR3 comprises 15 residues. Material for sequencing was naive CD8+ T cells from PBMCs. This receptor was taken from a man between 18 and 29 years old in good health. Some clones in this sample may be carry-over from other donors' samples. V gene TRBV7-2 combines with J gene TRBJ2-2; a possible D gene is TRBD2 (6 bases). CDR3 DNA: TGTGCCAGCAGCAGCCGGGAGCTGGTCACCGGGGAGCTGTTTTTT. Its translation: CASSSRELVTGELFF.